This TCR beta chain was sequenced during a study of OX40 agonist ivuxolimab in advanced cancers. The data were produced by immunoSEQ multiplex PCR, yet TCRdb's version contains in-frame clones alone and is incomplete. The sample lists about 99,000 clones, 90% to 97% seen once, with 2% to 2.5% in the top ten. Losses at the gene ends were 1 base for V and 6 bases for J; bases not matched to a gene: 2. The CDR3 runs to 15 residues. CDR1 SEHNR and CDR2 FQNEAQ come from the germline V gene (reference sequence). Study-level points and caveats: Several nonresponders also turned out to have low normalized T-cell clonal expansion.

Of note for this clone: The antigen is undetermined.

The rearrangement links TRBV7-9 to TRBJ2-1, with 11 bases aligning to TRBD1. The origin of this receptor is an adult with an advanced solid tumor such as melanoma, head and neck, liver or kidney cancer. This specimen was CD4+ or CD8+ T cells sorted from blood, taken in a trial of the OX40 agonist ivuxolimab. The CDR3 sequence is CASSLGGTGGNEQFF. CDR3 nucleotides: TGTGCCAGCAGCTTAGGGGGGACAGGGGGCAATGAGCAGTTCTTC.